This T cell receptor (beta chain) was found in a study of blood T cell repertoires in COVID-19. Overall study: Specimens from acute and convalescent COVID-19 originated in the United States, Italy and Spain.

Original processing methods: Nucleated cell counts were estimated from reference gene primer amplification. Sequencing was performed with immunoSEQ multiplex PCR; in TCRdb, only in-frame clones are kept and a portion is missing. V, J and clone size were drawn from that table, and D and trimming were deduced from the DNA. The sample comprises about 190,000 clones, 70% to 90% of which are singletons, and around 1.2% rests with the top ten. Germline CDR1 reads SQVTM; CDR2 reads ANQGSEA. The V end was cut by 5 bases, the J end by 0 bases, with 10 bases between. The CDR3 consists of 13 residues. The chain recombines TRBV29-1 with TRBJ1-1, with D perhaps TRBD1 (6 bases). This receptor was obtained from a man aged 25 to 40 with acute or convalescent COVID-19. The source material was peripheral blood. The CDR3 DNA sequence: TGCAGCGTTACAGGGTCTTTGAACACTGAAGCTTTCTTT. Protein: CSVTGSLNTEAFF.